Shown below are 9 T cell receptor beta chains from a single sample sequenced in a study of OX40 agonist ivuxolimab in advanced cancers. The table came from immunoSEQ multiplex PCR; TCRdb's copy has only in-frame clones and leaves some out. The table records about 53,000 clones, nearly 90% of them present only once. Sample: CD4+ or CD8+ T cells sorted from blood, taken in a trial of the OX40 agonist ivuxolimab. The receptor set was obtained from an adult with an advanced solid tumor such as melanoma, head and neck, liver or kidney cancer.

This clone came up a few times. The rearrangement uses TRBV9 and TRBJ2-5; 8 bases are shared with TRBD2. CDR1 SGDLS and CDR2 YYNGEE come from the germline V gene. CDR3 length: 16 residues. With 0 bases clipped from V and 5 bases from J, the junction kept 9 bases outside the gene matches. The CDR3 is CASSVGGGGPRETQYF. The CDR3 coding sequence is TGTGCCAGCAGCGTAGGAGGCGGGGGGCCCAGGGAGACCCAGTACTTC.

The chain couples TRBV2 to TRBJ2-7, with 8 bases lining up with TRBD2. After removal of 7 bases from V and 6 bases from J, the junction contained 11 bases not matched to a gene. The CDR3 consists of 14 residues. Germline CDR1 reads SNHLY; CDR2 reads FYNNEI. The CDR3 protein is CASNAGGAGSEQYF. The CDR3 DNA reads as TGTGCCAGCAACGCCGGGGGGGCCGGGAGCGAGCAGTACTTC.

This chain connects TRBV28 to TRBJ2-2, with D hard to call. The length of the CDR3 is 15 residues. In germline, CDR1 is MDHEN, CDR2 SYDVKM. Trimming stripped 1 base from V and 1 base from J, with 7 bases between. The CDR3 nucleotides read TGTGCCAGCAGTTTATTGGGAAGGAACACCGGGGAGCTGTTTTTT. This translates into CASSLLGRNTGELFF.

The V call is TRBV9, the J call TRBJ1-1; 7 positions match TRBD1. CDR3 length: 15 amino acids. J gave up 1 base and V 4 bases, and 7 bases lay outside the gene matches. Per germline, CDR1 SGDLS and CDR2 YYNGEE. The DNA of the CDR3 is TGTGCCAGCAGCCCCCAAGGGACAGCGAACACTGAAGCTTTCTTT. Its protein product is CASSPQGTANTEAFF.

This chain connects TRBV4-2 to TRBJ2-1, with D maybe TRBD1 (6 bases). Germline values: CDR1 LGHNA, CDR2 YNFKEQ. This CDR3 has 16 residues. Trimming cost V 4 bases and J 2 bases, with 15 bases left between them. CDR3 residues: CASSRLTGGAYNEQFF. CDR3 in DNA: TGTGCCAGCAGCCGTTTGACAGGTGGGGCCTACAATGAGCAGTTCTTC.

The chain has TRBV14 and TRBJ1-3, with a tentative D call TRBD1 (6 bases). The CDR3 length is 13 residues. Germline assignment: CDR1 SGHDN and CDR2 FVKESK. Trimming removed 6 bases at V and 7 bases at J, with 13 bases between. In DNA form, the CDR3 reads TGTGCCAGCAGTCAACAGGGAAGCAACACCATATATTTT. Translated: CASSQQGSNTIYF.

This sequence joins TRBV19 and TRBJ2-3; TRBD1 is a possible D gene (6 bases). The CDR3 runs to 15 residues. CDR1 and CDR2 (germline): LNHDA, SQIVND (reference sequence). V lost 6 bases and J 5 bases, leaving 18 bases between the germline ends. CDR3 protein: CASRRASTGIDTQYF. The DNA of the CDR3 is TGTGCCAGTAGAAGGGCTTCTACAGGGATAGATACGCAGTATTTT.

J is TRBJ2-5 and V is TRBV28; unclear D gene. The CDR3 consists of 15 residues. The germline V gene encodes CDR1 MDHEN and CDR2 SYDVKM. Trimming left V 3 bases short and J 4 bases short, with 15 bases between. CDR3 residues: CASSFQDPRGETQYF. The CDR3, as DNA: TGTGCCAGCAGTTTCCAGGACCCCAGAGGAGAGACCCAGTACTTC.

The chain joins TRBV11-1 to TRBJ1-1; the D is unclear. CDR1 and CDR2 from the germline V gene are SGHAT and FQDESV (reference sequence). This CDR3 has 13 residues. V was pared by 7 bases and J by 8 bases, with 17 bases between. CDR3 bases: TGTGCCAGCACCAACCCGGACGGCGGCGAAGCTTTCTTT. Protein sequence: CASTNPDGGEAFF.